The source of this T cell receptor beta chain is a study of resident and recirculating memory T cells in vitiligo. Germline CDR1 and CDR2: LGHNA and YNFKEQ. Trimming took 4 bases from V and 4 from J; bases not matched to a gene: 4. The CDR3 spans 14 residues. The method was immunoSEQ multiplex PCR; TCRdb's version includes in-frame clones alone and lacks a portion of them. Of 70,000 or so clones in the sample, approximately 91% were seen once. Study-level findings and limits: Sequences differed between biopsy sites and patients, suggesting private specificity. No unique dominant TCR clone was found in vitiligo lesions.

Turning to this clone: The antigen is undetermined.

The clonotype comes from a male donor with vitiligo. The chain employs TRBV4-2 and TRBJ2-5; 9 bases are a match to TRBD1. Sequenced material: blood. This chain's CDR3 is CASSPTGQGETQYF. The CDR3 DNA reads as TGTGCCAGCAGCCCCACGGGACAGGGAGAGACCCAGTACTTC.